What follows are 29 T cell receptor beta chains derived from one specimen sequenced in a study of blood T cell repertoires in COVID-19. Data came from immunoSEQ multiplex PCR; TCRdb stores just in-frame clones and leaves some out. The sample consists of under 250,000 clones, around 88% of them appearing once. Sequencing was performed on peripheral blood. These receptors were taken from a woman of 80 years or more with COVID-19, enrolled during active disease.

The chain combines TRBV6-1 with TRBJ2-5; weak D call: TRBD2 (5 bases). CDR3 length: 15 amino acids. Germline V gene sequence: CDR1 MNHNS, CDR2 SASEGT. V was pared by 2 bases and J by 5 bases, with 15 bases between. The CDR3 DNA sequence: TGTGCCAGCAGTGAATTTGCTTCCAGAGGGGAGACCCAGTACTTC. Translation: CASSEFASRGETQYF.

The chain is built from TRBV11-2 and TRBJ1-3; D is ambiguous. The germline CDR1 and CDR2 sequences are SGHAT and FQNNGV. This CDR3 contains 13 residues. V lost 0 bases and J lost 5, with 5 bases in between. CDR3 in amino acids: CASSLEQRNTIYF. The CDR3 DNA follows: TGTGCCAGCAGCTTAGAACAGCGAAACACCATATATTTT.

The chain joins TRBV29-1 to TRBJ1-2, with D uncertain. Trimming left V 2 bases short and J 0 bases short, with 13 bases between. This CDR3 spans 15 amino acids. Per the germline V gene, CDR1 is SQVTM and CDR2 is ANQGSEA. In DNA form, the CDR3 reads TGCAGCGTTGAACAACGCAGGAACTCTAACTATGGCTACACCTTC. Translation gives CSVEQRRNSNYGYTF.

This clone was counted a single time. The chain couples TRBV30 to TRBJ1-1; TRBD1 matches 7 bases. Germline V CDR1 and CDR2: GTSNPN, SVGIG (reference sequence). The CDR3 is made up of 13 amino acids. V shed 4 bases and J 6 bases; nucleotides not matched to a gene: 8. The CDR3: CAWTRDRAAEAFF. CDR3 nucleotide sequence: TGTGCCTGGACCAGAGACAGGGCCGCTGAAGCTTTCTTT.

V gene TRBV7-2 combines with J gene TRBJ2-7; the match to TRBD2 covers 7 bases. Trimming cost V 4 bases and J 0 bases; bases outside gene matches: 6. The CDR3 is 15 residues long. Germline CDR1 is SGHTA and CDR2 is FQGNSA. The CDR3 loop reads CASSYTGTNSYEQYF. CDR3 in DNA: TGTGCCAGCAGCTACACCGGGACTAACTCCTACGAGCAGTACTTC.

The chain has TRBV5-1 and TRBJ2-1; the match to TRBD1 covers 11 bases. The CDR3 is made up of 19 amino acids. Germline V gene lookup returns CDR1 SGHRS and CDR2 YFSETQ. V lost 7 bases and J lost 0; bases outside the gene matches: 15. The CDR3: CASRQGGQGALGSYNEQFF. For the CDR3, the DNA is TGCGCCAGCCGCCAGGGAGGACAGGGGGCCTTGGGCTCCTACAATGAGCAGTTCTTC.

The chain carries TRBV25-1 and TRBJ1-2; D call uncertain. V was cut by 4 bases and J by 4 bases, with 7 bases left in between. The CDR3 loop spans 12 amino acids. In germline, CDR1 is MGHDK, CDR2 SYGVNS. CDR3 sequence: CASSGASYGYTF. CDR3 nucleotides: TGTGCCAGCAGTGGGGCAAGCTATGGCTACACCTTC.

This chain uses TRBV5-1 with TRBJ1-3, with TRBD1 matching over 9 bases. The CDR3 loop spans 16 amino acids. Germline CDR1 and CDR2: SGHRS and YFSETQ. V was clipped by 3 bases and J by 0 bases; unmatched bases: 4. In nucleotides, the CDR3 is TGCGCCAGCAGCTCTACAGGGGGCGCCTCTGGAAACACCATATATTTT. Translated, it gives CASSSTGGASGNTIYF. The variable domain in full, completed from reference TRBV5-1 and TRBJ1-3, reads KAGVTQTPRYLIKTRGQQVTLSCSPISGHRSVSWYQQTPGQGLQFLFEYFSETQRNKGNFPGRFSGRQFSNSRSEMNVSTLELGDSALYLCASSSTGGASGNTIYFGEGSWLTVV.

This chain joins TRBV7-9 and TRBJ1-2, with D perhaps TRBD1 (6 bases). Germline V CDR1 and CDR2: SEHNR, FQNEAQ (reference sequence). The CDR3 loop spans 15 amino acids. Trimming cost V 4 bases and J 0 bases, with 12 bases left between them. CDR3 in DNA: TGTGCCAGCAGCTCCGGGGACACCCCTAACTATGGCTACACCTTC. As protein: CASSSGDTPNYGYTF.

The rearrangement uses TRBV5-1 and TRBJ2-3; a weak D match, TRBD1 (5 bases). Trimming removed 4 bases from V and 2 bases from J, with 8 bases in between. The CDR3 has 13 amino acids. CDR1 is SGHRS, CDR2 YFSETQ, per germline. Here the CDR3 DNA reads TGCGCCAGCAGCCCGGACAACACAGATACGCAGTATTTT. Translation: CASSPDNTDTQYF.

This sequence joins TRBV7-9 and TRBJ1-2; D unresolved. Germline V CDR1 and CDR2: SEHNR, FQNEAQ (reference sequence). The CDR3 runs 15 residues. Trimming shortened V by 1 base and J by 7 bases, and 16 bases separated the two germline ends. The CDR3 DNA reads TGTGCCAGCAGCTTAGAAACCCGCGGGGAGGGTGGCTACACCTTC. Translating gives CASSLETRGEGGYTF.

This sequence joins TRBV7-2 and TRBJ1-3; 10 bases map to TRBD1. CDR1 SGHTA and CDR2 FQGNSA come from the germline V gene. This CDR3 comprises 15 residues. V gave up 4 bases and J gave up 7 bases; unmatched junction bases: 7. CDR3 in amino acids: CASSSRTGGRNTIYF. The CDR3 DNA is TGTGCCAGCAGCTCGCGGACAGGGGGAAGGAACACCATATATTTT.

This clone was seen a handful of times. The rearrangement joins TRBV7-8 to TRBJ1-2; the match to TRBD1 covers 8 bases. The CDR3 runs to 14 residues. Germline CDR1 reads SGHVS; CDR2 reads FQNEAQ. V trimming: 6 bases; J trimming: 4 bases; junction bases outside the gene matches: 7. The CDR3 here is CASRPGQAAYGYTF. The CDR3 DNA is TGTGCCAGCAGACCGGGACAGGCGGCCTATGGCTACACCTTC.

This sequence joins TRBV18 and TRBJ1-4; 9 bases map to TRBD1. The length of the CDR3 is 14 residues. Germline V gene data show CDR1 as KGHSH and CDR2 as LQKENI. The V and J ends lost 1 base and 8 bases, in that order; junction bases with no gene match: 2. CDR3: CASSPQGQGEKLFF. The CDR3 nucleotides read TGTGCCAGCTCACCACAGGGACAGGGCGAAAAACTGTTTTTT.

The chain uses TRBV30 and TRBJ1-2, with a tentative D call TRBD1 (5 bases). CDR1 GTSNPN and CDR2 SVGIG come from the germline V gene (reference sequence). This CDR3 spans 13 amino acids. Trimming shortened V by 1 base and J by 4 bases, and 10 bases separated the two germline ends. Here the CDR3 reads CAWSEVGGYGYTF. The DNA of the CDR3 is TGTGCCTGGAGTGAAGTCGGGGGCTATGGCTACACCTTC.

The table lists this clone with a count of one. The chain links TRBV3-1 (or the pseudogene TRBV3-2) to TRBJ1-4; 10 bases fit TRBD1. There are 15 residues in the CDR3. The J segment lost 10 bases and the V segment lost 1 base, leaving 6 bases of the junction unmatched. The germline gives CDR1 LGHDT, CDR2 YNNKEL (reference sequence). Here the CDR3 DNA reads TGTGCCAGCAGCCAAGCCTCCAGGACAGGGGGAAAACTGTTTTTT. Residues: CASSQASRTGGKLFF.

CDR3 protein: CASRPSGNYGYTF. The CDR3 bases are TGTGCCAGCCGTCCCTCCGGGAACTATGGCTACACCTTC. The chain uses TRBV2 and TRBJ1-2; D remains unclear. Germline loops: CDR1 SNHLY, CDR2 FYNNEI. Trimming cost V 8 bases and J 2 bases, with 12 bases left between them. CDR3 length equals 13 residues.

V usage is TRBV15 and J usage is TRBJ1-1; D is ambiguous. Per the germline V gene, CDR1 is LNHNV and CDR2 is YYDKDF (reference sequence). Trimming left V 0 bases short and J 5 bases short, with 13 bases between. The CDR3 loop spans 15 amino acids. CDR3: CATSRDLQIPTEAFF. The CDR3 coding sequence is TGTGCCACCAGCAGAGATCTTCAGATACCAACTGAAGCTTTCTTT.

This chain joins TRBV9 and TRBJ2-3; possibly TRBD2 for D (5 bases). V was trimmed by 0 bases and J by 4 bases, leaving 12 bases between them. Per germline, CDR1 SGDLS and CDR2 YYNGEE. The CDR3 spans 15 residues. The chain's CDR3 is CASSVGFGVADTQYF. DNA for the CDR3: TGTGCCAGCAGCGTAGGTTTCGGGGTCGCAGATACGCAGTATTTT.

The J gene is TRBJ1-5, the V gene TRBV6-1; TRBD1 is a possible D gene (6 bases). Germline V gene data show CDR1 as MNHNS and CDR2 as SASEGT. Deletions cut 4 bases from V and 0 bases from J, with 16 bases between. The CDR3 totals 17 residues. The CDR3 nucleotides read TGTGCCAGCAGTGGGCAGGGGCGTACCTATAGCAATCAGCCCCAGCATTTT. This sequence encodes CASSGQGRTYSNQPQHF.

CDR3 DNA sequence: TGCGCCAGCAGTCAATCGGGAGGGTACTCTCGTGGAAACACCATATATTTT. Translated, it gives CASSQSGGYSRGNTIYF. The V call is TRBV23-1, the J call TRBJ1-3; D is unclear. TRBV23-1 is classed as an ORF, of uncertain function. V shed 0 bases and J shed 3 bases, with 15 bases lying between them. The length of the CDR3 is 17 residues.

CDR3 amino acids: CASTAGASGNTIYF. The DNA of the CDR3 is TGTGCCAGCACTGCGGGGGCCTCTGGAAACACCATATATTTT. The V call is TRBV2, the J call TRBJ1-3; TRBD1 might be the D (6 bases). The CDR3 is made up of 14 amino acids. V was shortened by 7 bases and J by 0 bases, with 10 bases between the two germline ends. The germline CDR1 and CDR2 sequences are SNHLY and FYNNEI.

There are a few counts of this clone. The chain carries TRBV6-5 and TRBJ1-1, with TRBD1 matching 7 bases. Germline CDR1 reads MNHEY; CDR2 reads SVGAGI. The CDR3 length is 11 residues. V trimming: 2 bases; J trimming: 10 bases; junction bases outside the gene matches: 1. The CDR3 sequence is CASSYQGVAFF. For the CDR3, the DNA is TGTGCCAGCAGTTACCAGGGGGTAGCTTTCTTT.

This sequence joins TRBV11-2 and TRBJ1-6; 7 bases are a match to TRBD1. Germline V lookup: CDR1 SGHAT, CDR2 FQNNGV. Losses at the gene ends were 3 bases for V and 6 bases for J; bases not matched to a gene: 5. The length of the CDR3 is 15 residues. The CDR3 spells CASSFRDSPNSPLHF. The DNA of the CDR3 is TGTGCCAGCAGCTTCCGGGACAGTCCTAATTCACCCCTCCACTTT. Full variable domain (missing parts from reference TRBV11-2 and TRBJ1-6): EAGVAQSPRYKIIEKRQSVAFWCNPISGHATLYWYQQILGQGPKLLIQFQNNGVVDDSQLPKDRFSAERLKGVDSTLKIQPAKLEDSAVYLCASSFRDSPNSPLHFGNGTRLTVT.

Only one count was recorded for this clone. The chain links TRBV19 to TRBJ1-1; D uncertain. Trimming shortened V by 6 bases and J by 0 bases, and 11 bases separated the two germline ends. CDR1 LNHDA and CDR2 SQIVND come from the germline V gene (reference sequence). This CDR3 comprises 14 residues. CDR3 in DNA: TGTGCCAGTAGGGGTCGGGGATTGAACACTGAAGCTTTCTTT. Translation gives CASRGRGLNTEAFF.

The chain employs TRBV6-1 and TRBJ1-4; D gene unclear. V was shortened by 1 base and J by 2 bases, with 20 bases between the two germline ends. The CDR3 has 19 amino acids. In germline, CDR1 is MNHNS, CDR2 SASEGT. The CDR3 is CASSEGFTKSRRTNEKLFF. In nucleotides, the CDR3 is TGTGCCAGCAGTGAAGGATTCACTAAATCACGGCGGACTAATGAAAAACTGTTTTTT.

The V call is TRBV3-1 (or the pseudogene TRBV3-2), the J call TRBJ2-1; 12 bases line up with TRBD2. Germline lookup yields CDR1 LGHDT and CDR2 YNNKEL (reference sequence). The CDR3 contains 19 residues. Trimming removed 0 bases from V and 8 bases from J; junction bases left unmatched: 14. CDR3 DNA sequence: TGTGCCAGCAGCCAAGACCCCCCCCACCTAGCGGGGGGGCAGGATGAGCAGTTCTTC. This gives the protein CASSQDPPHLAGGQDEQFF.

The rearrangement links TRBV6-1 to TRBJ1-4; 8 bases match TRBD1. The CDR3 spans 16 residues. Germline CDR1 is MNHNS and CDR2 is SASEGT. V gave up 4 bases and J gave up 6 bases; unmatched junction bases: 10. CDR3 amino acids: CASSARQGPAYEKLFF. The CDR3 coding sequence is TGTGCCAGCAGTGCCCGACAGGGGCCAGCCTATGAAAAACTGTTTTTT.

The chain employs TRBV18 and TRBJ2-4; 10 nucleotides agree with TRBD2. The junction had 8 bases not matched to a gene; V was cut back by 5 bases and J by 7 bases. The CDR3 is 15 residues long. The germline V gene has CDR1 KGHSH and CDR2 LQKENI. CDR3 residues: CASSASGGEANIQYF. CDR3 DNA: TGTGCCAGCTCAGCTAGCGGGGGAGAGGCGAACATTCAGTACTTC.